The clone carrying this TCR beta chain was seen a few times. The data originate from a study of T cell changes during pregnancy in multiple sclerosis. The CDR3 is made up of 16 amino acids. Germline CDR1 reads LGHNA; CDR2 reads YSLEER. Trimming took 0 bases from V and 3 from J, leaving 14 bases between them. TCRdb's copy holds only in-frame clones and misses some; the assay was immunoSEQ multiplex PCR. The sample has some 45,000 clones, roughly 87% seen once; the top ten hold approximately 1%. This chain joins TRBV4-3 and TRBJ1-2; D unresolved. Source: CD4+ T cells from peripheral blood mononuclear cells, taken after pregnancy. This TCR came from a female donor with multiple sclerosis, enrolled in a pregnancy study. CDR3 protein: CASSQEVSGWDYGYTF. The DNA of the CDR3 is TGCGCCAGCAGCCAAGAAGTATCGGGGTGGGACTATGGCTACACCTTC.